These 28 T cell receptor beta chains share one sample of origin, sequenced in a study of cytomegalovirus exposure and HLA in healthy donors. 60 Vbeta and 13 Jbeta primers were used in PCR. Measured with immunoSEQ multiplex PCR; TCRdb has only the in-frame clones, and not every one. The listing records over 100,000 clones. Sequences were obtained from PBMCs. Receptors originate from a man between 18 and 29 years old in good health and CMV-seronegative.

J is TRBJ1-2 and V is TRBV7-9; D is possibly TRBD1 (5 bases). Germline CDR1 is SEHNR and CDR2 is FQNEAQ (reference sequence). V shed 0 bases and J shed 2 bases, with 7 bases lying between them. The CDR3 covers 14 residues. The CDR3 is CASSLAEGNYGYTF. CDR3 coding DNA: TGTGCCAGCAGCTTAGCGGAGGGGAACTATGGCTACACCTTC.

The chain carries TRBV28 and TRBJ2-1, with 7 nucleotides matching TRBD2. The CDR3 length is 16 residues. With 3 bases clipped from V and 3 bases from J, the junction kept 8 bases outside the gene matches. CDR1 and CDR2 from the germline V gene are MDHEN and SYDVKM. CDR3 protein: CASSLSSAGVYNEQFF. The CDR3 DNA sequence: TGTGCCAGCAGTTTGAGTAGCGCGGGAGTCTACAATGAGCAGTTCTTC.

V is TRBV11-3 and J is TRBJ2-2; the match to TRBD2 covers 9 bases. V trimming: 0 bases; J trimming: 4 bases; junction bases outside the gene matches: 0. From germline, CDR1 is SGHNT and CDR2 YENEEA. The CDR3 extends over 15 amino acids. Written as DNA, the CDR3 is TGTGCCAGCAGCTTAGAGCGGGGGGGCACCGGGGAGCTGTTTTTT. Translation: CASSLERGGTGELFF. Together with reference TRBV11-3 and TRBJ2-2, the CDR3 gives the full variable domain: EAGVVQSPRYKIIEKKQPVAFWCNPISGHNTLYWYLQNLGQGPELLIRYENEEAVDDSQLPKDRFSAERLKGVDSTLKIQPAELGDSAVYLCASSLERGGTGELFFGEGSRLTVL.

The V gene is TRBV19, the J gene TRBJ1-1; no definite D call. Trimming pared 5 bases from V and 4 bases from J, leaving 14 bases between. This CDR3 has 14 residues. Per the germline V gene, CDR1 is LNHDA and CDR2 is SQIVND (reference sequence). The CDR3 region is CASSLGGSGTEAFF. The DNA for the CDR3 is TGTGCCAGTAGTTTGGGCGGGTCAGGCACTGAAGCTTTCTTT.

The J gene is TRBJ2-5, the V gene TRBV2; 7 positions agree with TRBD2. The CDR3 loop spans 13 amino acids. Germline V gene lookup returns CDR1 SNHLY and CDR2 FYNNEI. The V segment lost 4 bases and the J segment 7 bases; nucleotides outside the gene matches: 6. This CDR3 reads CASSALREGTQYF. CDR3 DNA sequence: TGTGCCAGCAGTGCGCTCAGGGAGGGGACCCAGTACTTC.

The V and J genes are TRBV4-1 and TRBJ1-5, with 7 bases that match TRBD1. Trimming cost V 0 bases and J 0 bases; bases outside gene matches: 11. The CDR3 covers 19 residues. Per the germline V gene, CDR1 is MGHRA and CDR2 is YSYEKL. CDR3 loop: CASSQDSGDSYYSNQPQHF. CDR3 bases: TGCGCCAGCAGCCAAGATTCTGGGGACAGCTATTATAGCAATCAGCCCCAGCATTTT.

V usage is TRBV28 and J usage is TRBJ2-1; maybe TRBD2 (5 bases). V was cut by 5 bases and J by 6 bases, with 14 bases left in between. CDR1 is MDHEN and CDR2 is SYDVKM in the germline V gene. This CDR3 contains 14 residues. The DNA of the CDR3 is TGTGCCAGCAGTCCCCTCGGGAAGAGCAATGAGCAGTTCTTC. Translated: CASSPLGKSNEQFF. The whole variable domain, remainder taken from reference TRBV28 and TRBJ2-1, is DVKVTQSSRYLVKRTGEKVFLECVQDMDHENMFWYRQDPGLGLRLIYFSYDVKMKEKGDIPEGYSVSREKKERFSLILESASTNQTSMYLCASSPLGKSNEQFFGPGTRLTVL.

The chain has TRBV11-3 and TRBJ2-1; 11 bases are shared with TRBD2. The ends lost 5 bases at V and 0 bases at J; junction bases unmatched: 9. CDR3 length: 18 residues. Germline loops: CDR1 SGHNT, CDR2 YENEEA. Written as DNA, the CDR3 is TGTGCCAGCAGCCATCCTCTAGCGGGAGGTCGCTCCTACAATGAGCAGTTCTTC. This gives the protein CASSHPLAGGRSYNEQFF.

The chain carries TRBV28 and TRBJ1-6; D is uncertain. The CDR3 is 13 amino acids. Trimming left V 3 bases short and J 9 bases short, with 9 bases between. CDR1 and CDR2 from the germline V gene are MDHEN and SYDVKM. The CDR3 spells CASSFGETSPLHF. The DNA of the CDR3 is TGTGCCAGCAGTTTCGGGGAGACTTCACCCCTCCACTTT.

The V call is TRBV4-1, the J call TRBJ2-6; weak D call: TRBD2 (6 bases). The V end was cut by 1 base, the J end by 3 bases, with 10 bases between. CDR1 MGHRA and CDR2 YSYEKL come from the germline V gene. This CDR3 is 16 amino acids long. CDR3 loop: CASSQAGEGGANVLTF. Written as DNA, the CDR3 is TGCGCCAGCAGCCAAGCGGGAGAAGGTGGGGCCAACGTCCTGACTTTC.

V is TRBV28 and J is TRBJ2-5; 8 bases fit TRBD1. J lost 6 bases, V lost 6 bases, and 9 bases had no gene match. CDR3 length: 14 amino acids. From germline, CDR1 is MDHEN and CDR2 SYDVKM. CDR3 bases: TGTGCCAGCAGACCCCCAGGGGGCTTGAAGACCCAGTACTTC. This translates into CASRPPGGLKTQYF.

V usage is TRBV6-5 and J usage is TRBJ1-1, with TRBD1 matching over 9 bases. Germline assignment: CDR1 MNHEY and CDR2 SVGAGI. Losses at the gene ends were 8 bases for V and 11 bases for J; bases not matched to a gene: 9. The CDR3 spans 12 residues. The CDR3, as DNA: TGTGCCAGCTCCGCTGCCGACAGGGGGGCTTTCTTT. Its protein is CASSAADRGAFF.

This chain links TRBV5-1 with TRBJ2-2; TRBD2 matches 10 bases. This CDR3 has 17 residues. V lost 4 bases to trimming and J lost 1 base; unmatched junction nucleotides: 7. Germline V CDR1 and CDR2: SGHRS, YFSETQ. The CDR3 coding sequence is TGCGCCAGCAGCCCCCCGACTAGCGGGCTGAACACCGGGGAGCTGTTTTTT. As protein: CASSPPTSGLNTGELFF.

The CDR3 protein is CASSEGEGTDTQYF. CDR3 nucleotides: TGTGCCAGCAGTGAAGGGGAAGGCACAGATACGCAGTATTTT. The chain uses TRBV6-4 and TRBJ2-3; D perhaps matches TRBD1 (5 bases). The V and J ends lost 3 bases and 1 base respectively, with 8 bases between them. The V gene's germline CDR1 is MRHNA and CDR2 SNTAGT. There are 14 residues in the CDR3.

The chain has TRBV7-3 and TRBJ1-1, with 9 bases aligning to TRBD1. Trimming at V came to 5 bases and at J to 0 bases, leaving 4 bases not matched to a gene. This CDR3 has 15 amino acids. CDR1 SGHTA and CDR2 FQGTGA come from the germline V gene. The CDR3 loop is CASSPGQGLNTEAFF. The CDR3, as DNA: TGTGCCAGCAGCCCAGGACAGGGGCTGAACACTGAAGCTTTCTTT.

The chain couples TRBV2 to TRBJ1-3, with D uncertain. Germline lookup yields CDR1 SNHLY and CDR2 FYNNEI. The CDR3 covers 14 residues. V was shortened by 5 bases and J by 2 bases, with 10 bases between the two germline ends. CDR3 region: CASSIQPAGNTIYF. The CDR3 DNA is TGTGCCAGCAGTATACAACCCGCTGGAAACACCATATATTTT. Combining the CDR3 with reference TRBV2 and TRBJ1-3 gives the whole variable domain EPEVTQTPSHQVTQMGQEVILRCVPISNHLYFYWYRQILGQKVEFLVSFYNNEISEKSEIFDDQFSVERPDGSNFTLKIRSTKLEDSAMYFCASSIQPAGNTIYFGEGSWLTVV.

The chain uses TRBV7-2 and TRBJ1-4; weak D call: TRBD1 (5 bases). V was cut by 1 base and J by 8 bases, with 14 bases left in between. Germline CDR1 and CDR2: SGHTA and FQGNSA. The CDR3 is 15 residues long. The CDR3, as DNA: TGTGCCAGCAGCTTAGAGGCCAGGGTATACGAAAAACTGTTTTTT. Amino acid sequence: CASSLEARVYEKLFF.

The chain couples TRBV27 to TRBJ1-1; 8 nucleotides line up with TRBD1. V lost 5 bases to trimming and J lost 3 bases; unmatched junction nucleotides: 5. Per germline, CDR1 MNHEY and CDR2 SMNVEV (reference sequence). This CDR3 contains 14 residues. Written as DNA, the CDR3 is TGTGCCAGCAGTATCAGGGGGCCCGACACTGAAGCTTTCTTT. Amino acid sequence: CASSIRGPDTEAFF.

The chain is built from TRBV6-5 and TRBJ1-1; D not resolved. Trimming shortened V by 6 bases and J by 2 bases, and 10 bases separated the two germline ends. This CDR3 comprises 13 residues. Germline assignment: CDR1 MNHEY and CDR2 SVGAGI. CDR3 bases: TGTGCCAGCAGCTTTCGGGGAAACACTGAAGCTTTCTTT. The encoded protein is CASSFRGNTEAFF.

V is TRBV2 and J is TRBJ2-4; 10 positions match TRBD1. CDR3 size: 16 residues. Per the germline V gene, CDR1 is SNHLY and CDR2 is FYNNEI. With V trimmed by 3 bases and J by 0 bases, 2 bases remained unmatched. The CDR3 reads CASSETGGLAKNIQYF. DNA for the CDR3: TGTGCCAGCAGTGAGACAGGGGGCTTAGCCAAAAACATTCAGTACTTC.

J is TRBJ1-2 and V is TRBV7-2, with D maybe TRBD1 (5 bases). CDR3 length: 14 residues. Germline values: CDR1 SGHTA, CDR2 FQGNSA. Trimming shortened V by 0 bases and J by 8 bases, and 13 bases separated the two germline ends. In DNA form, the CDR3 reads TGTGCCAGCAGCTTAGCGCAGGGCTCGGAAGGCTACACCTTC. Its translation: CASSLAQGSEGYTF.

This chain uses TRBV5-8 with TRBJ2-3, with TRBD1 matching 7 bases. Unmatched junction bases numbered 9, after V lost 2 bases and J lost 6 bases. CDR1 and CDR2 from the germline V gene are SGHTS and YDEGEE. The CDR3 extends over 15 amino acids. CDR3 coding DNA: TGTGCCAGCAGCTTATCTAGGGGGCCCGGGGATACGCAGTATTTT. It yields the protein CASSLSRGPGDTQYF.

The chain combines TRBV6-5 with TRBJ1-5; weak D call: TRBD1 (6 bases). CDR3 length: 14 residues. From germline, CDR1 is MNHEY and CDR2 SVGAGI. Trimming stripped 7 bases from V and 3 bases from J, with 13 bases between. The CDR3: CASKPTGDNQPQHF. The CDR3 DNA sequence: TGTGCCAGCAAGCCGACAGGTGACAATCAGCCCCAGCATTTT.

This chain links TRBV6-6 with TRBJ1-4; possible D gene TRBD1, 6 bases. The germline CDR1 and CDR2 sequences are MNHNY and SVGAGI (reference sequence). V was shortened by 0 bases and J by 6 bases, with 14 bases between the two germline ends. The CDR3 consists of 16 residues. The CDR3 here is CASSYSGDMGDEKLFF. CDR3 DNA: TGTGCCAGCAGTTACTCGGGGGACATGGGGGATGAAAAACTGTTTTTT.

The CDR3 here is CASSPARLELTYEQYF. DNA of the CDR3: TGTGCCAGCTCACCAGCAAGACTAGAACTTACCTACGAGCAGTACTTC. The V gene is TRBV18, the J gene TRBJ2-7, with D possibly TRBD2 on 6 matching bases. Trimming removed 2 bases at V and 2 bases at J, with 16 bases between. The CDR3 is 16 residues long. Germline V gene lookup returns CDR1 KGHSH and CDR2 LQKENI.

Here the CDR3 reads CASKPANTGELFF. The DNA for the CDR3 is TGCGCCAGCAAGCCCGCCAACACCGGGGAGCTGTTTTTT. The rearrangement joins TRBV5-1 to TRBJ2-2, with D unresolved. The germline V gene has CDR1 SGHRS and CDR2 YFSETQ. The CDR3 spans 13 residues. V dropped 6 bases and J dropped 2 bases, with 8 bases sitting between them.

The rearrangement links TRBV4-3 to TRBJ2-5; 7 bases agree with TRBD2. Trimming took 4 bases from V and 0 from J; bases not matched to a gene: 5. Per germline, CDR1 LGHNA and CDR2 YSLEER. CDR3 length equals 15 residues. The chain's CDR3 is CASSRNLADQETQYF. The CDR3 bases are TGCGCCAGCAGCCGGAATCTAGCGGACCAAGAGACCCAGTACTTC.

The rearrangement uses TRBV25-1 and TRBJ1-3; TRBD1 is a possible D gene (5 bases). V shed 3 bases and J shed 1 base, with 10 bases lying between them. Germline loops: CDR1 MGHDK, CDR2 SYGVNS. The CDR3 is 15 amino acids. The CDR3: CASSDTGFSGNTIYF. DNA of the CDR3: TGTGCCAGCAGTGACACAGGTTTTTCTGGAAACACCATATATTTT.